The 24 T cell receptor beta chains below all came from one sample that was sequenced in a study of naive and memory T cell subsets. An equimolar mix of two oligonucleotides served as the beta constant-region primer for TRBC1 and TRBC2. Each CDR3 protein gets one entry after TCRdb re-called the UMI-ligation and nested PCR reads with MiXCR. The repertoire holds 140,000 to 150,000 distinct CDR3 sequences, with approximately 15% as singletons. Sample: naive CD4+ T cells from blood. These receptors all stem from a human donor in good health.

This chain uses TRBV6-5 with TRBJ2-1; 11 nucleotides line up with TRBD2. CDR3 size: 16 residues. V dropped 0 bases and J dropped 7; count of bases not matched to a gene: 5. Germline CDR1 and CDR2: MNHEY and SVGAGI. The CDR3 spells CASSYSRASGRNEQFF. CDR3 nucleotides: TGTGCCAGCAGTTACTCCAGGGCTAGCGGGAGGAATGAGCAGTTCTTC.

The chain recombines TRBV15 with TRBJ2-7; D unresolved. Trimming pared 0 bases from V and 3 bases from J, leaving 6 bases between. The CDR3 is made up of 13 amino acids. Germline CDR1 is LNHNV and CDR2 is YYDKDF (reference sequence). The DNA for the CDR3 is TGTGCCACCAGCAGAGATTTGAGCTACGAGCAGTACTTC. Protein sequence: CATSRDLSYEQYF.

CDR3: CSVEDNKGGNTIYF. DNA for the CDR3: TGCAGCGTTGAAGATAATAAGGGAGGAAACACCATATATTTT. This chain uses TRBV29-1 with TRBJ1-3; D not resolved. From germline, CDR1 is SQVTM and CDR2 ANQGSEA. This CDR3 spans 14 amino acids. Trimming took 0 bases from V and 4 from J, leaving 10 bases between them. Combining the CDR3 with reference TRBV29-1 and TRBJ1-3 gives the whole variable domain SAVISQKPSRDICQRGTSLTIQCQVDSQVTMMFWYRQQPGQSLTLIATANQGSEATYESGFVIDKFPISRPNLTFSTLTVSNMSPEDSSIYLCSVEDNKGGNTIYFGEGSWLTVV.

The chain has TRBV24-1 and TRBJ2-7, with 8 positions matching TRBD2. V shed 6 bases and J 6 bases; nucleotides not matched to a gene: 9. The CDR3 contains 14 residues. Germline loops: CDR1 KGHDR, CDR2 SFDVKD. The CDR3 DNA reads as TGTGCCACCAGTCCGGGACTAGATCTAACCGAGCAGTACTTC. It codes for CATSPGLDLTEQYF.

This clonotype has just a few counts. The genes are TRBV12-3 or TRBV12-4 and TRBJ1-2; D is perhaps TRBD1 (5 bases). This CDR3 spans 17 amino acids. Between the trimmed V and J ends, which lost 6 bases and 8 bases, there was a span of 28 bases. CDR3: CASRPGGRGSGKGGYTF. DNA for the CDR3: TGTGCCAGCAGGCCTGGGGGACGAGGGTCCGGAAAGGGGGGCTACACCTTC.

This chain connects TRBV6-2 or TRBV6-3 to TRBJ1-1; D possibly corresponds to TRBD1 (5 bases). The CDR3 is 14 residues long. The germline V and J ends were trimmed by 6 bases and 1 base, with 12 bases remaining between them. CDR1 is MNHEY, CDR2 SVGEGT, per germline. The CDR3 spells CASRGEGPNTEAFF. The CDR3 DNA is TGTGCCAGCAGGGGTGAGGGACCGAACACTGAAGCTTTCTTT.

The chain joins TRBV12-5 to TRBJ2-7; D possibly matches TRBD1 or TRBD2 (6 bases each). V dropped 5 bases and J dropped 12 bases, with 17 bases sitting between them. Per the germline V gene, CDR1 is LGHNT and CDR2 is FRNRAP. This CDR3 contains 12 residues. In DNA form, the CDR3 reads TGTGCTAGTGGTCCACCCCCAGGAGGGGGGTACTTC. This gives the protein CASGPPPGGGYF.

This clonotype was detected only a few times. This chain connects TRBV20-1 to TRBJ1-2; D unclear. Trimming shortened V by 6 bases and J by 6 bases, and 8 bases separated the two germline ends. Germline V gene sequence: CDR1 DFQATT, CDR2 SNEGSKA (reference sequence). The CDR3 is made up of 10 amino acids. In DNA form, the CDR3 reads TGCAGTGCCCCCGGGAATGGCTACACCTTC. Translation gives CSAPGNGYTF.

The V gene is TRBV6-6, the J gene TRBJ2-7; 10 nucleotides line up with TRBD2. Germline V gene sequence: CDR1 MNHNY, CDR2 SVGAGI (reference sequence). This CDR3 contains 15 residues. The V and J ends lost 6 bases and 1 base, in that order; junction bases with no gene match: 6. DNA of the CDR3: TGTGCCAGCAGCCTCACTAGCGGGGCTTCCTACGAGCAGTACTTC. It is translated as CASSLTSGASYEQYF.

This clonotype was seen repeatedly, ten times or more. This chain links TRBV12-3 or TRBV12-4 with TRBJ2-1, with TRBD1 matching over 10 bases. The CDR3 extends over 16 amino acids. Trimming cost V 0 bases and J 4 bases; bases outside gene matches: 3. CDR3 nucleotides: TGTGCCAGCAGTTTAGCCCGGGACAGGGGTTACAATGAGCAGTTCTTC. Translated, it gives CASSLARDRGYNEQFF.

V usage is TRBV7-9 and J usage is TRBJ2-2; D is unclear. The V gene lost 9 bases and the J gene lost 7 bases, with 15 bases spanning the gap. This CDR3 has 13 amino acids. The germline gives CDR1 SEHNR, CDR2 FQNEAQ (reference sequence). The CDR3 protein is CAREQSVIGELFF. CDR3 nucleotides: TGTGCCAGGGAGCAAAGTGTCATCGGGGAGCTGTTTTTT.

The genes are TRBV5-1 and TRBJ1-5, with 7 bases matching TRBD1. The CDR3 covers 14 residues. The germline gives CDR1 SGHRS, CDR2 YFSETQ. Trimming cost V 4 bases and J 3 bases; bases outside gene matches: 4. The CDR3 loop reads CASSTGEYNQPQHF. The DNA of the CDR3 is TGCGCCAGCAGCACAGGGGAATACAATCAGCCCCAGCATTTT.

The CDR3 DNA reads TGCAGCGTAGAAACCGGGACTAGTGACGAGCAGTTCTTC. Amino acid sequence: CSVETGTSDEQFF. The rearrangement joins TRBV29-1 to TRBJ2-1, with TRBD2 matching 8 bases. The trim removed 6 bases at V and 10 bases at J, leaving 11 bases unmatched. The CDR3 is 13 amino acids. Germline values: CDR1 SQVTM, CDR2 ANQGSEA.

This clonotype was seen ten or more times. This rearrangement joins TRBV6-4 to TRBJ1-2, with 8 nucleotides matching TRBD1. V was pared by 6 bases and J by 4 bases, with 10 bases of the junction left unmatched. Germline V lookup: CDR1 MRHNA, CDR2 SNTAGT. The CDR3 is made up of 15 amino acids. The DNA for the CDR3 is TGTGCCAGCAGAAAATGGGACAGGTCGTTCTATGGCTACACCTTC. Its translation: CASRKWDRSFYGYTF.

This clonotype was counted between two and nine times. The V call is TRBV5-6, the J call TRBJ2-6, with a weak D call TRBD1 (6 bases). Germline values: CDR1 SGHDT, CDR2 YYEEEE. The ends were cut back, 3 bases at V and 2 bases at J, with 9 bases in the middle. CDR3 size: 15 residues. The CDR3 DNA follows: TGTGCCAGCAGCTCTGGGGGCACTGGGGCCAACGTCCTGACTTTC. Translating it yields CASSSGGTGANVLTF.

The V and J genes are TRBV7-2 and TRBJ1-2; D is unclear. The V gene lost 5 bases and the J gene lost 4 bases, with 17 bases spanning the gap. CDR3 length: 15 residues. Germline V gene data show CDR1 as SGHTA and CDR2 as FQGNSA. The CDR3 coding sequence is TGTGCCAGCAGCCCCTACACCAAGGAACTCTATGGCTACACCTTC. It is translated as CASSPYTKELYGYTF. Full variable domain (rest looked up from reference TRBV7-2 and TRBJ1-2): GAGVSQSPSNKVTEKGKDVELRCDPISGHTALYWYRQSLGQGLEFLIYFQGNSAPDKSGLPSDRFSAERTGGSVSTLTIQRTQQEDSAVYLCASSPYTKELYGYTFGSGTRLTVV.

This clonotype was found a few times. The chain couples TRBV5-1 to TRBJ2-2; tentative D call: TRBD2 (5 bases). The germline gives CDR1 SGHRS, CDR2 YFSETQ. V dropped 0 bases and J dropped 3 bases, with 9 bases sitting between them. This CDR3 is 15 amino acids long. CDR3: CASSLERRYTGELFF. The CDR3 bases are TGCGCCAGCAGCTTGGAGAGGAGGTACACCGGGGAGCTGTTTTTT. The entire variable domain, with the rest obtained from reference TRBV5-1 and TRBJ2-2, is as follows: KAGVTQTPRYLIKTRGQQVTLSCSPISGHRSVSWYQQTPGQGLQFLFEYFSETQRNKGNFPGRFSGRQFSNSRSEMNVSTLELGDSALYLCASSLERRYTGELFFGEGSRLTVL.

The V and J genes are TRBV10-3 and TRBJ1-1; perhaps TRBD1 as D (6 bases). CDR1 is ENHRY, CDR2 SYGVKD, per germline. This CDR3 comprises 12 residues. Trimming removed 4 bases at V and 5 bases at J, with 8 bases between. CDR3 in amino acids: CAISGQDTEAFF. The CDR3 DNA reads as TGTGCCATCAGTGGACAGGATACTGAAGCTTTCTTT.

In its sample, this clonotype was seen a few times. The chain is built from TRBV11-2 and TRBJ1-5; D unclear. Trimming removed 5 bases at V and 2 bases at J, with 10 bases between. Per the germline V gene, CDR1 is SGHAT and CDR2 is FQNNGV. CDR3 size: 14 residues. CDR3 loop: CASSLALGNQPQHF. CDR3 nucleotides: TGTGCCAGCAGCCTAGCGCTGGGCAATCAGCCCCAGCATTTT. Drawing the rest from reference TRBV11-2 and TRBJ1-5, the complete variable domain is EAGVAQSPRYKIIEKRQSVAFWCNPISGHATLYWYQQILGQGPKLLIQFQNNGVVDDSQLPKDRFSAERLKGVDSTLKIQPAKLEDSAVYLCASSLALGNQPQHFGDGTRLSIL.

A few counts support this clonotype. This rearrangement joins TRBV7-9 to TRBJ1-5, with D possibly TRBD1 on 6 matching bases. The V gene's germline CDR1 is SEHNR and CDR2 FQNEAQ (reference sequence). Deletions cut 2 bases from V and 4 bases from J, with 12 bases between. This CDR3 is built from 15 residues. CDR3 protein: CASSLFGQGNQPQHF. The DNA of the CDR3 is TGTGCCAGCAGCTTATTCGGGCAGGGGAATCAGCCCCAGCATTTT.

This clonotype has a handful of counts. The chain recombines TRBV4-1 with TRBJ2-4; no reliable D call. Germline V lookup: CDR1 MGHRA, CDR2 YSYEKL. Deletions cut 1 base from V and 0 bases from J, with 10 bases between. The CDR3 spans 16 residues. The CDR3, as DNA: TGCGCCAGCAGCCAAGGGAGCTATCTAGCCAAAAACATTCAGTACTTC. It specifies CASSQGSYLAKNIQYF.

The table lists this clonotype with many counts. This sequence joins TRBV12-3 or TRBV12-4 and TRBJ1-5; perhaps TRBD1 as D (6 bases). This CDR3 has 13 amino acids. V lost 7 bases and J 6 bases, leaving 13 bases between the germline ends. The CDR3 DNA is TGTGCCAGCAACGACAGGACGACTCAGCCCCAGCATTTT. Translating gives CASNDRTTQPQHF.

This clonotype was observed a few times. The chain recombines TRBV10-3 with TRBJ2-7; D call uncertain. The V end was cut by 8 bases, the J end by 3 bases, with 8 bases between. The CDR3 loop spans 11 amino acids. Germline V gene sequence: CDR1 ENHRY, CDR2 SYGVKD. CDR3 sequence reads: CAIRGNYEQYF. The CDR3 coding sequence is TGTGCCATCCGAGGAAACTACGAGCAGTACTTC.

This clonotype was observed a handful of times. The rearrangement links TRBV7-3 to TRBJ2-5; D is unresolved. V lost 9 bases and J 3 bases, leaving 17 bases between the germline ends. The CDR3 totals 14 residues. CDR1 and CDR2 from the germline V gene are SGHTA and FQGTGA. DNA for the CDR3: TGTGCCAGTGCCGCCGGAATAGCCAAAGAGACCCAGTACTTC. Translated, it gives CASAAGIAKETQYF.